This TCR beta chain was retrieved from a study of blood T cell repertoires in COVID-19. Across the whole study: Sample material is recorded as cDNA or gDNA derived from T cells, B-cell-depleted T cells, or PBMCs.

Here immunoSEQ multiplex PCR was the method, and the copy in TCRdb shows in-frame clones only, minus some. The profile shows some 300,000 clones, roughly 90% of them singletons. Germline CDR1 LNHDA, CDR2 SQIVND (reference sequence). The CDR3 loop spans 14 amino acids. J gave up 7 bases and V 6 bases, and 7 bases lay outside the gene matches. Clinical history reported by participants formed the basis on which cohorts were assigned. All exposed participants met a person with COVID-19 within 2 weeks before entering the study. Material: PBMCs or T cells enriched from blood (not recorded which). The rearrangement joins TRBV19 to TRBJ1-5, with 9 bases that match TRBD1. This TCR was sampled from a woman between 45 and 60 years old who had been exposed to COVID-19. CDR3 DNA sequence: TGTGCCAGTAGCCCCGGACAGGGGTGGCAGCCCCAGCATTTT. Residues: CASSPGQGWQPQHF.